Sequencing of this T cell receptor (beta chain) was carried out in a study of T cell repertoires in cytomegalovirus infection. Overall study: Through public TCR beta signatures, both CMV infection and matching HLA type were indicated.

TCRdb re-analysed the reads in MiXCR, keeping a single row per CDR3 protein. The sample holds 830,000 or so distinct CDR3 sequences, around a third seen once. About this clonotype: What it binds is unknown.

The CDR3 runs 15 residues. Germline V gives CDR1 SGHAT, CDR2 FQNNGV. Trimming removed 5 bases at V and 4 bases at J, with 17 bases between. The sequence was collected from a human donor in good health (CMV status not recorded). Some clones in this sample may be carry-over from other donors' samples. The sequencing used cultured CD8+ T cells from PBMCs, collected from culture after CMV antigen stimulation. J is TRBJ1-2 and V is TRBV11-2; D not resolved. The CDR3 protein is CASSLRGGAPYGYTF. The CDR3 bases are TGTGCCAGCAGCCTCCGGGGTGGAGCTCCCTATGGCTACACCTTC.